This TCR beta chain was sequenced during a study of regulatory T cells in long-lasting Graves disease. In this sample, this clonotype turned up many times. Time point in this sample: newly diagnosed GD, antithyroid drugs for less than 3 months. Researchers made the TCR library from RNA that was extracted from PBMCs. Sequencing libraries for TCR beta were prepared with iRepertoire HTBI primers and Arm-PCR of CDR3 regions. Via MiXCR, TCRdb re-called the multiplex PCR reads, giving one row per CDR3 protein. Here the sample spans roughly 560,000 distinct CDR3 sequences, roughly 16% being singletons. The ends lost 6 bases at V and 2 bases at J; junction bases unmatched: 6. The CDR3 runs 14 residues. The germline CDR1 and CDR2 sequences are LGHDT and YNNKEL (reference sequence). The sample was also reused in another study, on T cells in Graves' hyperthyroidism and ophthalmopathy. Turning to that study: Exclusion of a patient resulted from uncontrolled infection, other autoimmune disease, pregnancy or lactation. Each diagnosis drew on symptoms, thyroxine, TRAb, thyroid ultrasound and orbital computed tomography findings. Most clonotypes that expanded in the thyroid above 0.001 also showed up in blood.

V is TRBV3-1 and J is TRBJ1-1; TRBD1 matches 7 bases. Sample: peripheral blood mononuclear cells (PBMCs), taken at new diagnosis, from a patient treated with antithyroid drugs. The sequence was obtained from a woman aged 35 to 60 with Graves disease. CDR3 amino acids: CASRQTGPNTEAFF. In nucleotides, the CDR3 is TGTGCCAGCAGGCAGACAGGGCCTAACACTGAAGCTTTCTTT.